Each of the 3 T cell receptor beta chains below was sequenced from the same sample in a study of cytomegalovirus exposure and HLA in healthy donors. PCR amplification relied on 60 Vbeta primers (plus 13 Jbeta primers). Measured with immunoSEQ multiplex PCR; TCRdb has only the in-frame clones, and not every one. Of hundreds of thousands of clones in the sample, approximately 82% are singletons; the top ten hold around 4%. Material: PBMCs. Every receptor here comes from a male donor in good health and CMV-seronegative.

The V and J genes are TRBV9 and TRBJ2-5, with D tentatively TRBD1 (5 bases). CDR1 and CDR2 (germline): SGDLS, YYNGEE. Trimming left V 0 bases short and J 11 bases short, with 23 bases between. The CDR3 totals 16 residues. CDR3 DNA: TGTGCCAGCAGCGTAGATCCCCTGCCACAGGTTGGAGAGCAGTACTTC. Amino acids: CASSVDPLPQVGEQYF.

This clone appeared a single time. The rearrangement joins TRBV19 to TRBJ1-2; 7 nucleotides agree with TRBD1. V was clipped by 7 bases and J by 2 bases; unmatched bases: 7. Per the germline V gene, CDR1 is LNHDA and CDR2 is SQIVND (reference sequence). The CDR3 extends over 14 amino acids. The CDR3 coding sequence is TGTGCCAGTAACCGGGGACAGCTGAACTATGGCTACACCTTC. As protein: CASNRGQLNYGYTF.

This clone appeared a single time. The rearrangement uses TRBV2 and TRBJ1-1, with TRBD1 identical over 7 bases. V lost 4 bases to trimming and J lost 1 base; unmatched junction nucleotides: 3. CDR1 and CDR2 from the germline V gene are SNHLY and FYNNEI. The CDR3 runs 14 residues. As DNA, the CDR3 is TGTGCCAGCAGTGCCGGGACAGCGAACACTGAAGCTTTCTTT. As protein: CASSAGTANTEAFF.